What follows are 8 T cell receptor beta chains derived from one specimen sequenced in a study of T-cell memory formation after mild COVID-19. TCRdb analysed the 5' RACE reads with MiXCR anew, one entry per CDR3 protein. The sample includes 470,000 or so distinct CDR3 sequences, approximately 19% of them seen just once. The source material was PBMCs or a T cell subset sorted from them (not recorded which). These receptor sequences come from a man aged 18 to 30 who had mild COVID-19 (a few samples of this study predate the infection). Cell type and time point are not known.

CDR3 coding DNA: TGTGCCAGCAGCCCCTCCAATCTAGCGGGGGGGAATTACTCCTACAATGAGCAGTTCTTC. It translates to CASSPSNLAGGNYSYNEQFF. The rearrangement joins TRBV7-6 to TRBJ2-1; 12 bases align to TRBD2. Germline-derived CDR1 and CDR2 are SGHVS and FNYEAQ. This CDR3 has 20 residues. V gave up 5 bases and J gave up 0 bases; unmatched junction bases: 14. The whole variable domain, remainder taken from reference TRBV7-6 and TRBJ2-1, is GAGVSQSPRYKVTKRGQDVALRCDPISGHVSLYWYRQALGQGPEFLTYFNYEAQQDKSGLPNDRFSAERPEGSISTLTIQRTEQRDSAMYRCASSPSNLAGGNYSYNEQFFGPGTRLTVL.

This clonotype has a handful of counts. One end of the junction varies from germline; a read error may be responsible. The V gene is TRBV2, the J gene TRBJ1-4; D remains ambiguous. Germline V gene sequence: CDR1 SNHLY, CDR2 FYNNEI. The CDR3 contains 14 residues. CDR3 bases: TGTGCCAGCAGGGAAGGTGCGAAGAATGAAAAACTGTTTTTT. Residues: CASREGAKNEKLFF.

The rearrangement joins TRBV27 to TRBJ2-3; 7 bases line up with TRBD2. From germline, CDR1 is MNHEY and CDR2 SMNVEV (reference sequence). J gave up 5 bases and V 4 bases, and 3 bases lay outside the gene matches. The CDR3 has 13 residues. The CDR3 here is CASSSGGRDTQYF. CDR3 nucleotides: TGTGCCAGCAGTTCAGGCGGGAGAGATACGCAGTATTTT.

This clonotype was counted a few times. V is TRBV28 and J is TRBJ1-1; D gene ambiguous. V was trimmed by 4 bases and J by 6 bases, leaving 9 bases between them. From germline, CDR1 is MDHEN and CDR2 SYDVKM. The CDR3 has 12 residues. The CDR3, as DNA: TGTGCCAGCAGTTCCGCCACCCCTGAAGCTTTCTTT. Protein: CASSSATPEAFF.

The chain recombines TRBV5-5 with TRBJ1-2; a possible D gene is TRBD1 (5 bases). Per germline, CDR1 SGHKS and CDR2 YYEKEE (reference sequence). CDR3 length: 14 amino acids. V was cut by 1 base and J by 5 bases, with 12 bases left in between. CDR3 region: CASSLRVSGYGYTF. The CDR3 DNA sequence: TGTGCCAGCAGCTTGAGGGTTTCAGGGTATGGCTACACCTTC. Looking up the rest from reference TRBV5-5 and TRBJ1-2 gives the full variable domain: DAGVTQSPTHLIKTRGQQVTLRCSPISGHKSVSWYQQVLGQGPQFIFQYYEKEERGRGNFPDRFSARQFPNYSSELNVNALLLGDSALYLCASSLRVSGYGYTFGSGTRLTVV.

As DNA, the CDR3 is TGTGCCAGCAGCCAAGGTGGGGGATCCTACGAGCAGTACTTC. Protein sequence: CASSQGGGSYEQYF. This chain joins TRBV5-4 and TRBJ2-7, with D possibly being TRBD1 or TRBD2 (5 bases each). Trimming pared 4 bases from V and 1 base from J, leaving 12 bases between. Germline V gene lookup returns CDR1 SGHNT and CDR2 YYREEE (reference sequence). This CDR3 has 14 residues.

The gene calls are TRBV18 and TRBJ1-1, with TRBD1 identical over 8 bases. Unmatched junction bases numbered 13, after V lost 6 bases and J lost 4 bases. From germline, CDR1 is KGHSH and CDR2 LQKENI. This CDR3 region has 16 residues. CDR3 region: CASSESRTGWGTEAFF. CDR3 coding DNA: TGTGCCAGCTCCGAATCCCGGACAGGGTGGGGCACTGAAGCTTTCTTT.

This sequence joins TRBV6-2 or TRBV6-3 and TRBJ2-7; TRBD1 matches 9 bases. The CDR3 totals 13 residues. Germline loops: CDR1 MNHEY, CDR2 SVGEGT. V was clipped by 6 bases and J by 12 bases; unmatched bases: 12. The CDR3 region is CASSPSVDRGMYF. The CDR3 DNA is TGTGCCAGCAGCCCTTCCGTGGACAGGGGTATGTACTTC.